These 19 T cell receptor beta chains came from one sample sequenced in a study of beta chain features in type 1 diabetes. The authors reverse transcribed all of the isolated RNA, so sequencing captured expressed TCRB transcripts. The data were produced by immunoSEQ multiplex PCR, yet TCRdb's version contains in-frame clones alone and is incomplete. The data hold 200,000 to 250,000 clones, with roughly 70% observed a single time. The sample comprised naive CD4+ T cells from blood. All receptors come from a man aged 25-40 years in good health.

The V and J genes are TRBV30 and TRBJ1-1; D is uncertain. Deletions cut 0 bases from V and 1 base from J, with 6 bases between. Germline CDR1 is GTSNPN and CDR2 is SVGIG (reference sequence). The CDR3 is 13 amino acids. In DNA, the CDR3 is TGTGCCTGGAGTGTAGATACGAACACTGAAGCTTTCTTT. Translated, it gives CAWSVDTNTEAFF.

This chain connects TRBV28 to TRBJ2-4; TRBD2 might be the D (5 bases). V gave up 6 bases and J gave up 1 base, with 13 bases separating them. The CDR3 consists of 15 residues. CDR1 is MDHEN, CDR2 SYDVKM, per germline. The CDR3 nucleotides are TGTGCCAGCAGCACCAGGCGGGCGGCCAAAAACATTCAGTACTTC. Residues: CASSTRRAAKNIQYF.

The rearrangement joins TRBV4-3 to TRBJ2-1; possibly TRBD1 for D (5 bases). This CDR3 contains 13 residues. Germline V lookup: CDR1 LGHNA, CDR2 YSLEER. V lost 0 bases and J lost 9, with 9 bases in between. CDR3 bases: TGCGCCAGCAGCCAAGAGTATCAGGGTGAGCAGTTCTTC. Translation: CASSQEYQGEQFF.

The chain couples TRBV30 to TRBJ2-4; D is tentatively TRBD1 or TRBD2 (6 bases each). Trimming stripped 7 bases from V and 8 bases from J, with 15 bases between. CDR3 length: 12 residues. CDR1 is GTSNPN, CDR2 SVGIG, per germline (reference sequence). Written as DNA, the CDR3 is TGTGCCTCCTCGGGGGCCAGCCACATTCAGTACTTC. Translated: CASSGASHIQYF.

This clone has a handful of counts. CDR3: CASNPSSRGADTQYF. The CDR3 bases are TGTGCCAGCAACCCCTCATCCAGAGGGGCAGATACGCAGTATTTT. The chain is built from TRBV2 and TRBJ2-3; D could derive from TRBD1 or TRBD2 (5 bases each). The V and J ends lost 7 bases and 4 bases respectively, with 18 bases between them. The CDR3 extends over 15 amino acids. Germline CDR1 and CDR2: SNHLY and FYNNEI.

This clone was seen just once. The chain carries TRBV7-9 and TRBJ2-3; 7 bases align to TRBD2. The V gene end was trimmed by 7 bases and the J gene end by 5 bases; junction bases not matched to a gene: 12. The CDR3 runs to 15 residues. The germline V gene has CDR1 SEHNR and CDR2 FQNEAQ (reference sequence). This CDR3 is CASTTSAGSGDTQYF. In nucleotides, the CDR3 is TGTGCCAGCACGACGTCAGCGGGGTCAGGAGATACGCAGTATTTT.

The chain links TRBV6-6 to TRBJ1-5; D is unclear. Per germline, CDR1 MNHNY and CDR2 SVGAGI (reference sequence). The CDR3 spans 14 residues. The V end lost 2 bases, the J end lost 4 bases, and 9 bases lay between the germline ends. CDR3 nucleotide sequence: TGTGCCAGCAGTTACCTGGGAGCGAATCAGCCCCAGCATTTT. Its translation is CASSYLGANQPQHF.

The CDR3 nucleotides are TGTGCCAGCAGTGGAGGTAGTGAGGGGTTCTATGGCTACACCTTC. It yields the protein CASSGGSEGFYGYTF. The chain is built from TRBV2 and TRBJ1-2; D might be TRBD1 (5 bases). The CDR3 runs 15 residues. V gave up 4 bases and J gave up 4 bases, with 16 bases separating them. Germline assignment: CDR1 SNHLY and CDR2 FYNNEI.

V and J are TRBV6-6 and TRBJ2-5; 9 nucleotides align to TRBD2. This CDR3 is built from 14 residues. V shed 5 bases, J shed 3 bases, and the junction held 4 bases outside the gene matches. The germline V gene has CDR1 MNHNY and CDR2 SVGAGI (reference sequence). This CDR3 is CASSRAGGEETQYF. The CDR3 DNA sequence: TGTGCCAGCAGTCGAGCGGGGGGAGAAGAGACCCAGTACTTC.

CDR3 sequence: CASSLNLNEQFF. CDR3 coding DNA: TGTGCCAGCAGTTTAAACCTCAATGAGCAGTTCTTC. The chain couples TRBV28 to TRBJ2-1, with D hard to call. Germline V gene lookup returns CDR1 MDHEN and CDR2 SYDVKM. V gave up 2 bases and J gave up 6 bases, with 5 bases separating them. The CDR3 loop spans 12 amino acids.

The chain employs TRBV2 and TRBJ1-5; D unclear. This CDR3 region has 14 residues. The V end was cut by 4 bases, the J end by 4 bases, with 11 bases between. Germline CDR1 SNHLY, CDR2 FYNNEI. The CDR3: CASSVGVTNQPQHF. CDR3 bases: TGTGCCAGCAGTGTAGGAGTTACTAATCAGCCCCAGCATTTT.

The V call is TRBV30, the J call TRBJ2-5; 9 nucleotides agree with TRBD2. CDR3 length equals 14 residues. Trimming at V came to 7 bases and at J to 7 bases, leaving 13 bases not matched to a gene. Germline CDR1 is GTSNPN and CDR2 is SVGIG (reference sequence). The CDR3 bases are TGTGCCTCCTTCGGGAGCGGGGGGTCTGGGACCCAGTACTTC. This codes for CASFGSGGSGTQYF. The full variable domain, its missing parts supplied by reference TRBV30 and TRBJ2-5, is SQTIHQWPATLVQPVGSPLSLECTVEGTSNPNLYWYRQAAGRGLQLLFYSVGIGQISSEVPQNLSASRPQDRQFILSSKKLLLSDSGFYLCASFGSGGSGTQYFGPGTRLLVL.

In regard to this clone: At one end, the junction sequence differs from germline, possibly due to a read error. The chain recombines TRBV28 with TRBJ2-5, with D possibly matching TRBD1 (6 bases). Germline CDR1 MDHEN, CDR2 SYDVKM. This CDR3 is 13 amino acids long. Here the CDR3 reads CASCLDRYATQYF. The CDR3 region has the DNA TGTGCCAGCTGTTTGGACAGATACGCGACCCAGTACTTC.

The CDR3 DNA is TGTGCCAGCAGCAAAGCTGGAGCTAGCACAGATACGCAGTATTTT. Residues: CASSKAGASTDTQYF. V and J are TRBV21-1 and TRBJ2-3; the table names TRBD2, a call not compared with the DNA. TRBV21-1 is shown as a pseudogene. This CDR3 spans 15 amino acids.

This chain connects TRBV4-1 to TRBJ2-3; 7 bases fit TRBD1. The V gene's germline CDR1 is MGHRA and CDR2 YSYEKL. J gave up 14 bases and V 0 bases, and 5 bases lay outside the gene matches. This CDR3 has 12 residues. CDR3 DNA sequence: TGCGCCAGCAGCCAAGATGGGACAGATCGGTATTTT. Its protein product is CASSQDGTDRYF.

This clone came up a few times. V usage is TRBV15 and J usage is TRBJ2-2; 13 nucleotides agree with TRBD2. Germline V gene sequence: CDR1 LNHNV, CDR2 YYDKDF (reference sequence). The CDR3 length is 18 residues. Trimming removed 0 bases from V and 2 bases from J; junction bases left unmatched: 3. CDR3: CATSRDRLAGGNTGELFF. DNA of the CDR3: TGTGCCACCAGCAGAGACCGACTAGCGGGAGGAAACACCGGGGAGCTGTTTTTT.

As regards this clone: Other DNA sequences in this specimen translate into the identical CDR3. The chain recombines TRBV6-5 with TRBJ2-1, with 7 bases identical to TRBD1. This CDR3 has 13 amino acids. Losses at the gene ends were 6 bases for V and 3 bases for J; bases not matched to a gene: 2. Per the germline V gene, CDR1 is MNHEY and CDR2 is SVGAGI. DNA for the CDR3: TGTGCCAGCAGCCGGGACAGCTACAATGAGCAGTTCTTC. Its translation: CASSRDSYNEQFF.

The gene calls are TRBV6-6 and TRBJ1-1; D is possibly TRBD1 (6 bases). Germline lookup yields CDR1 MNHNY and CDR2 SVGAGI (reference sequence). This CDR3 spans 13 amino acids. Deletions cut 6 bases from V and 5 bases from J, with 13 bases between. CDR3: CASRRTVGTEAFF. The CDR3 DNA is TGTGCCAGCAGAAGGACAGTGGGTACTGAAGCTTTCTTT.

This clone came up once. V usage is TRBV7-2 and J usage is TRBJ1-5; 11 nucleotides match TRBD1. Germline V gene data show CDR1 as SGHTA and CDR2 as FQGNSA. CDR3 length: 15 amino acids. V dropped 5 bases and J dropped 10; count of bases not matched to a gene: 10. CDR3 region: CASSMDRGPEKPQHF. For the CDR3, the DNA is TGTGCCAGCAGCATGGACAGGGGGCCGGAAAAACCCCAGCATTTT.